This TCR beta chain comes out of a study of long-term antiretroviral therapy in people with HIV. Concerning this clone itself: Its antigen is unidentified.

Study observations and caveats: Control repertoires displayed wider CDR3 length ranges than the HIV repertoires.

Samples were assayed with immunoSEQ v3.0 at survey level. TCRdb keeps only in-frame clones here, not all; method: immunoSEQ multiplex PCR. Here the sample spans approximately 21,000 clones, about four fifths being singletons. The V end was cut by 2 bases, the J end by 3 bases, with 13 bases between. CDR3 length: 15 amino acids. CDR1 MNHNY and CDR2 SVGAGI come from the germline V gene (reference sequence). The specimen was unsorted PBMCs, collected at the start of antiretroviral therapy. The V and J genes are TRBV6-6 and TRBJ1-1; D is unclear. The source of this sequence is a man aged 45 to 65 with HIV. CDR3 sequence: CASSYGRPADTEAFF. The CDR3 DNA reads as TGTGCCAGCAGTTACGGGAGGCCGGCGGACACTGAAGCTTTCTTT.